This paragraph reports one TCR beta chain. This CDR3 is built from 15 residues. V was cut by 5 bases and J by 3 bases, with 17 bases left in between. Germline CDR1 and CDR2: SGHNT and YYREEE (reference sequence). The data are from a study of blood T cell repertoires in COVID-19. About the study: Sources were T cells, B-cell-depleted T cells, or PBMCs; the material itself was cDNA or gDNA.

Measured with immunoSEQ multiplex PCR; TCRdb has only the in-frame clones, and not every one. Here the sample spans around 190,000 clones, 70% to 90% being singletons. Sequencing input: peripheral blood. The TCR sequence derives from a man between 65 and 79 years old with active or convalescent COVID-19. The J gene is TRBJ1-1, the V gene TRBV5-4; perhaps TRBD1 as D (5 bases). This CDR3 is CASSRNQRDYTEAFF. CDR3 DNA: TGTGCCAGCAGTCGCAACCAGAGGGACTACACTGAAGCTTTCTTT.